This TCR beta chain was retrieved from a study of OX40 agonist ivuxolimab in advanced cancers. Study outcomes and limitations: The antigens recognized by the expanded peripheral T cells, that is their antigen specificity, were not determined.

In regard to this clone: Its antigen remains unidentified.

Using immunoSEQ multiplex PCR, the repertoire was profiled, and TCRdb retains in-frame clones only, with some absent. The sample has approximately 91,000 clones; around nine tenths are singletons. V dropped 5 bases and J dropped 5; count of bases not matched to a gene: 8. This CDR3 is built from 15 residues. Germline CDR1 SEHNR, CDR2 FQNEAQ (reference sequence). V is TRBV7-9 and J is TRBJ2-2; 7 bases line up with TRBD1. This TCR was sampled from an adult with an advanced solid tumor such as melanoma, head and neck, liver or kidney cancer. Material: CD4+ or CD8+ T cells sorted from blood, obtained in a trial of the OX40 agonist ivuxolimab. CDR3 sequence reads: CASSVRQGRTGELFF. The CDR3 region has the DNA TGTGCCAGCAGCGTCCGACAGGGTAGGACCGGGGAGCTGTTTTTT.